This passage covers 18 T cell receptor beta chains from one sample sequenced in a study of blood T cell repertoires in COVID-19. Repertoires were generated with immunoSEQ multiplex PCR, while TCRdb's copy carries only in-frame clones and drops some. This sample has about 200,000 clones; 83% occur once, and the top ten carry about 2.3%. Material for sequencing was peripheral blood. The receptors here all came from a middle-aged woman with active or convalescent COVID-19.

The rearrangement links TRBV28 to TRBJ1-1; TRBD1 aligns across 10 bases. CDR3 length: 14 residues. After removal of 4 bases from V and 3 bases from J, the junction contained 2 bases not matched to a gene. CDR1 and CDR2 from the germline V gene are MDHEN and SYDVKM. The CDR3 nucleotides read TGTGCCAGCAGTTCGGGACAGGGGTACACTGAAGCTTTCTTT. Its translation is CASSSGQGYTEAFF.

The CDR3: CTRHLAGGIQFF. In DNA, the CDR3 is TGCACCAGACACCTAGCGGGCGGGATCCAGTTCTTC. V is TRBV1 and J is TRBJ2-1; TRBD2 is the table's D call and was not checked against the DNA. TRBV1 corresponds to a pseudogene. CDR3 length equals 12 residues.

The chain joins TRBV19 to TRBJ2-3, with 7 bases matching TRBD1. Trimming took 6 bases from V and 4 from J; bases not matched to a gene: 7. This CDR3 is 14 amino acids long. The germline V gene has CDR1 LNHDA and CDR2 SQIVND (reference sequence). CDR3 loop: CASSQQGSADTQYF. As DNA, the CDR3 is TGTGCCAGTAGCCAACAGGGGAGCGCAGATACGCAGTATTTT.

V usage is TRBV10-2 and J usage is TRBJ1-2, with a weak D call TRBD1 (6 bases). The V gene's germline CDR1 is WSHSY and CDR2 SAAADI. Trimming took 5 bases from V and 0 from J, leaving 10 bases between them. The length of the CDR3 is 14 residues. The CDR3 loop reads CASSRGGANYGYTF. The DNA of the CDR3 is TGCGCCAGCAGTCGAGGGGGGGCTAACTATGGCTACACCTTC.

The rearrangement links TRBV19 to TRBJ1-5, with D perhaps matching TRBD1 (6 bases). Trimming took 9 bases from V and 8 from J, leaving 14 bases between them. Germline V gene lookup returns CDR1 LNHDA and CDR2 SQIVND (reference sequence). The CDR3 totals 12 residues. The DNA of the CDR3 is TGTGCCAGGGGGGCTCCCAGGGAGCCCCAGCATTTT. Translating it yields CARGAPREPQHF.

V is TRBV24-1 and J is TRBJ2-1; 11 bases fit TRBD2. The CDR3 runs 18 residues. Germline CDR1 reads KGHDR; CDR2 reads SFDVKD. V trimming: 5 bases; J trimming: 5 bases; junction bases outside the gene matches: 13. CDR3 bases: TGTGCCACCAGTGGTAGCGGGAGGGCCACTCCTAAACACAATGAGCAGTTCTTC. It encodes CATSGSGRATPKHNEQFF.

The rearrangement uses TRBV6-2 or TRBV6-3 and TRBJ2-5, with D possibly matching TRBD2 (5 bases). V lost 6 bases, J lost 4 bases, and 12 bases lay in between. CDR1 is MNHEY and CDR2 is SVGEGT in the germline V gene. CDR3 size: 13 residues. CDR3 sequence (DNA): TGTGCCAGCAGCCCCCGTCGGGGAGAGACCCAGTACTTC. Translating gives CASSPRRGETQYF.

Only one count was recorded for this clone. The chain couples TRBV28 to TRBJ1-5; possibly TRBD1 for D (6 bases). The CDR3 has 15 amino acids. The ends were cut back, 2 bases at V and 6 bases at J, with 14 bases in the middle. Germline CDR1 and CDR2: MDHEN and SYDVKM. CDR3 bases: TGTGCCAGCAGTTTAACGGACAGTTGGAGTCAGCCCCAGCATTTT. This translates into CASSLTDSWSQPQHF.

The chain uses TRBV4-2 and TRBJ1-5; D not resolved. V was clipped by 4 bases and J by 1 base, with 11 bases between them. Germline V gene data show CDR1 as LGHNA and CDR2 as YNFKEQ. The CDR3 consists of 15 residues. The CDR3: CASSPNTVSNQPQHF. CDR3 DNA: TGTGCCAGCAGCCCCAACACCGTCAGCAATCAGCCCCAGCATTTT.

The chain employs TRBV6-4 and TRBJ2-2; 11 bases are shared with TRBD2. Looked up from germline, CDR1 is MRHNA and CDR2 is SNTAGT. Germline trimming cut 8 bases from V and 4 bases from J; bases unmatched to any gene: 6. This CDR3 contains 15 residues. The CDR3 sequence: CASRGTSGFTGELFF. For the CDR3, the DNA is TGTGCCAGCCGCGGGACTAGCGGCTTCACCGGGGAGCTGTTTTTT.

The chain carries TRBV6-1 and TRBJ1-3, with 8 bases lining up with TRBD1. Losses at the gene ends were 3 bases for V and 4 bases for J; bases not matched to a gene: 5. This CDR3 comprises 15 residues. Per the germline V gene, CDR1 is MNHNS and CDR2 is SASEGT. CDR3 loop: CASSETDRAGNTIYF. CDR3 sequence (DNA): TGTGCCAGCAGTGAGACGGACAGGGCAGGAAACACCATATATTTT.

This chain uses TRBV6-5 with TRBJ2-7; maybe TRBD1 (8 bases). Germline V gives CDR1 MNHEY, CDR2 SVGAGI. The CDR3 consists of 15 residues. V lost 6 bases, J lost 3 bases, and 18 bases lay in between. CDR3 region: CASSTTGEGYYEQYF. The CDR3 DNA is TGTGCCAGCAGCACGACAGGGGAGGGCTACTACGAGCAGTACTTC.

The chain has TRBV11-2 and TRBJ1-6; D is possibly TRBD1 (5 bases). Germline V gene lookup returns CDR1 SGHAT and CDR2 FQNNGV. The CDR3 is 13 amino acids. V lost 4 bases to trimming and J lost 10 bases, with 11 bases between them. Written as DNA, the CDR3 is TGTGCCAGCAGCTCGATGCAGGGATCACCCCTCCACTTT. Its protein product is CASSSMQGSPLHF.

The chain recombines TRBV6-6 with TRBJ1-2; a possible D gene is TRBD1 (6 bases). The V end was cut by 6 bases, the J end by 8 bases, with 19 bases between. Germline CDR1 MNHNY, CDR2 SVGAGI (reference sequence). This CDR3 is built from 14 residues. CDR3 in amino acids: CASSPPGGGVGYTF. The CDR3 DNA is TGTGCCAGCAGCCCTCCCGGAGGGGGGGTCGGCTACACCTTC.

The CDR3 spells CAISRTGENSPLHF. The CDR3 nucleotides are TGTGCCATCAGCCGGACAGGGGAGAATTCACCCCTCCACTTT. The chain combines TRBV10-3 with TRBJ1-6; 9 nucleotides match TRBD1. V was clipped by 6 bases and J by 7 bases; unmatched bases: 4. This CDR3 region has 14 residues. Germline V lookup: CDR1 ENHRY, CDR2 SYGVKD.

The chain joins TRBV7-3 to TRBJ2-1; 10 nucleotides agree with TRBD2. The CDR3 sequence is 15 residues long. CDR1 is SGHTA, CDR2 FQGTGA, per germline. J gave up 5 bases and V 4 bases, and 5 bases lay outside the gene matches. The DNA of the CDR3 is TGTGCCAGCAGCTCTAGCGGGGGCCTAAACAATGAGCAGTTCTTC. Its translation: CASSSSGGLNNEQFF. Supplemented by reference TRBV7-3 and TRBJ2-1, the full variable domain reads GAGVSQTPSNKVTEKGKYVELRCDPISGHTALYWYRQSLGQGPEFLIYFQGTGAADDSGLPNDRFFAVRPEGSVSTLKIQRTERGDSAVYLCASSSSGGLNNEQFFGPGTRLTVL.

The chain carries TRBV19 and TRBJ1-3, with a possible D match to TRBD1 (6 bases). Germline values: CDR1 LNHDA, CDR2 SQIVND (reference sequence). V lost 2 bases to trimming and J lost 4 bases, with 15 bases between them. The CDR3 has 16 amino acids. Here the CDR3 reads CASSISAGGAGNTIYF. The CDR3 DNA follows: TGTGCCAGTAGTATATCCGCTGGGGGCGCCGGAAACACCATATATTTT.

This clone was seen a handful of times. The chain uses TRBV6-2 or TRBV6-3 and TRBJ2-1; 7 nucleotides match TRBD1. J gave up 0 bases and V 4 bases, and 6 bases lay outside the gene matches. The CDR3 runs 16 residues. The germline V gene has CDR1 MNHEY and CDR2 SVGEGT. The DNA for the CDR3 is TGTGCCAGCAGTTCCGCCGGGACAGCCTCCTACAATGAGCAGTTCTTC. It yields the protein CASSSAGTASYNEQFF.